A single T cell receptor (beta chain) is shown here with its context. The antigen is unknown. The CDR3 sequence is 13 residues long. The V end lost 6 bases, the J end lost 2 bases, and 10 bases lay between the germline ends. The germline V gene encodes CDR1 SNHLY and CDR2 FYNNEI. These data are taken from a study of cytomegalovirus exposure and HLA in healthy donors. Background on the study: An early data release held approximately 80 million unique TCRs from HLA-typed donors.

It was with 60 Vbeta and 13 Jbeta primers that the PCR ran. Assay used: immunoSEQ multiplex PCR; TCRdb lists only in-frame clones, some missing. The profile covers 150,000 to 180,000 clones, with around 82% appearing a single time and under 7.5% taken by the ten largest. General study results and limits: In a later analysis, at a false discovery rate of 0.05, roughly 17,000 TCR beta sequences matched HLA alleles. The authors judged a highly shared variant cluster likely a sequencing artifact. Per a prior analysis, the majority of TCR beta V segments were productive roughly 90% or roughly 30% of the time.

This receptor was identified in a woman in her fifties or sixties in good health and CMV-seropositive. Sequencing used PBMCs. V usage is TRBV2 and J usage is TRBJ1-2; perhaps TRBD1 as D (6 bases). The CDR3, as DNA: TGTGCCAGCAGACCCCAGGGGAACTATGGCTACACCTTC. Translation: CASRPQGNYGYTF.